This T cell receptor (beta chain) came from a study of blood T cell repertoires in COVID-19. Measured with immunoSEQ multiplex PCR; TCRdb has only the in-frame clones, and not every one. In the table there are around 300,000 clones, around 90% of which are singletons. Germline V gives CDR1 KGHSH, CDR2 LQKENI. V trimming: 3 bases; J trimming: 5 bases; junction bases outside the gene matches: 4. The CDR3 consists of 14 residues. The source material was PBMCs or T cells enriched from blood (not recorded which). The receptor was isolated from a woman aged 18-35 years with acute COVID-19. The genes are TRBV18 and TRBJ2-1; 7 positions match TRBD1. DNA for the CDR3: TGTGCCAGCTCACCCCGGGACAGAAACAATGAGCAGTTCTTC. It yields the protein CASSPRDRNNEQFF.